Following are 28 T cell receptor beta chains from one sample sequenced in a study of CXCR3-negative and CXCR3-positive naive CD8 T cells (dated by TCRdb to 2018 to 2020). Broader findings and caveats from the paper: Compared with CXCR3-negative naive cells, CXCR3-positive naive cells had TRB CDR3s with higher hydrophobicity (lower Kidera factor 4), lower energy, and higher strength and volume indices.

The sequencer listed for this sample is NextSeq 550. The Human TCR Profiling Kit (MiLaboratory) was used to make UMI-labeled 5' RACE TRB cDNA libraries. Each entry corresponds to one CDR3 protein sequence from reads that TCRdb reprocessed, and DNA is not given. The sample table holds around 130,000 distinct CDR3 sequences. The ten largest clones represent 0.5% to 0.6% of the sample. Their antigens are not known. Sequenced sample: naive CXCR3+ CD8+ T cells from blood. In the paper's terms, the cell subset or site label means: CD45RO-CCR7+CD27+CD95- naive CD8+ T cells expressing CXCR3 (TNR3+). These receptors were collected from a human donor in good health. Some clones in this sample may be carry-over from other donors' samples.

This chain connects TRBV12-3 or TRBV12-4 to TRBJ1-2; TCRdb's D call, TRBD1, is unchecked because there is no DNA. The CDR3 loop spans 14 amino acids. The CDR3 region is CASSAGTGDYGYTF.

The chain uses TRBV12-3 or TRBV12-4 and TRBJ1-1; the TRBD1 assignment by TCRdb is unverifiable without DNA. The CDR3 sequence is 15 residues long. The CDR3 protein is CASSLAWDRDTEAFF.

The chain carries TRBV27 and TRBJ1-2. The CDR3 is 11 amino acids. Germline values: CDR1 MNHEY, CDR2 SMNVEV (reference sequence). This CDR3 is CASSEDYGYTF.

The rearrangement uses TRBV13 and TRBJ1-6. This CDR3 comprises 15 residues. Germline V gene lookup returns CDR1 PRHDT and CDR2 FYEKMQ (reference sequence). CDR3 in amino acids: CASSFWADFNSPLHF.

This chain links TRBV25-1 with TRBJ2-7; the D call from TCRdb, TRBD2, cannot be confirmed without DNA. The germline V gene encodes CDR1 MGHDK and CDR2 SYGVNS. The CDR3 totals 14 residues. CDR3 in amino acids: CASSAPTGHYEQYF.

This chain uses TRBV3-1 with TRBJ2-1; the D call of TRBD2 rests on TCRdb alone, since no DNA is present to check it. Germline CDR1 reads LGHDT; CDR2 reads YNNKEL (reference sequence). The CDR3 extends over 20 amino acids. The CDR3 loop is CASSQDITSGGPSPYNEQFF.

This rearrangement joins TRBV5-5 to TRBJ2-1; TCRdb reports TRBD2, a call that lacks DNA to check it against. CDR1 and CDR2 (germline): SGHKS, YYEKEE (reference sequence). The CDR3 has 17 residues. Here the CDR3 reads CASSFLREAFSPNEQFF.

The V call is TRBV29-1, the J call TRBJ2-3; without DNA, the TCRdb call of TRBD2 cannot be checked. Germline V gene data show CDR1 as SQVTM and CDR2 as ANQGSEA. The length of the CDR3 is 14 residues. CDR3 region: CSVVLAGGADTQYF.

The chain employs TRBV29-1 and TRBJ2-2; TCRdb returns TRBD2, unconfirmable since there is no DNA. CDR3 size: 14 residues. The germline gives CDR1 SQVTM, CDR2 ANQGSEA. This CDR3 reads CSVGGLSNTGELFF.

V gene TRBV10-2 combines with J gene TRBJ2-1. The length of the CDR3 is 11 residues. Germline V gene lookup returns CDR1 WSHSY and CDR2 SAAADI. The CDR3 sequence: CASSEIHGQFF.

CDR3 loop: CSVIWNSGNTIYF. The V call is TRBV29-1, the J call TRBJ1-3. Germline lookup yields CDR1 SQVTM and CDR2 ANQGSEA. CDR3 length: 13 amino acids.

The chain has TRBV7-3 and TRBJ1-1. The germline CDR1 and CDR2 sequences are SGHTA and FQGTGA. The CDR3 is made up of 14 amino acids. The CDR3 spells CASSPFLDSTEAFF.

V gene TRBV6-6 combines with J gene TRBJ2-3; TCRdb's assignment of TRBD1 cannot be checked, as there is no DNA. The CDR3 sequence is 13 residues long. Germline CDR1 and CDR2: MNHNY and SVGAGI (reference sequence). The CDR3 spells CASGTGDKDTQYF.

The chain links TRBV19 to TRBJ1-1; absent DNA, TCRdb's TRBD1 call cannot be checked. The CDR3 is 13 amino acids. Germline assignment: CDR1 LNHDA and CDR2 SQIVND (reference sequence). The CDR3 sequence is CASSLTGSTEAFF. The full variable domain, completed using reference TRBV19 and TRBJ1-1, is DGGITQSPKYLFRKEGQNVTLSCEQNLNHDAMYWYRQDPGQGLRLIYYSQIVNDFQKGDIAEGYSVSREKKESFPLTVTSAQKNPTAFYLCASSLTGSTEAFFGQGTRLTVV.

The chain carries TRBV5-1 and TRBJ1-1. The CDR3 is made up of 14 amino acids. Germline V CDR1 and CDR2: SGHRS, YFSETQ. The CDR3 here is CASSILGPLAEAFF.

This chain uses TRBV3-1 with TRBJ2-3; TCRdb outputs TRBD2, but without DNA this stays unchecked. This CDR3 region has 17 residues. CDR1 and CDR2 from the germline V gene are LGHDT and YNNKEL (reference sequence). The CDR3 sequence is CASSQDFKGYSTDTQYF.

The CDR3 sequence: CASSRTVLGGYTF. The chain joins TRBV12-3 or TRBV12-4 to TRBJ1-2. CDR3 size: 13 residues.

This CDR3 reads CASSFTGGGAYEQYF. The chain carries TRBV7-2 and TRBJ2-7; the D call of TRBD1 rests on TCRdb alone, since no DNA is present to check it. The length of the CDR3 is 15 residues. In germline, CDR1 is SGHTA, CDR2 FQGNSA. Full variable domain (rest looked up from reference TRBV7-2 and TRBJ2-7): GAGVSQSPSNKVTEKGKDVELRCDPISGHTALYWYRQSLGQGLEFLIYFQGNSAPDKSGLPSDRFSAERTGGSVSTLTIQRTQQEDSAVYLCASSFTGGGAYEQYFGPGTRLTVT.

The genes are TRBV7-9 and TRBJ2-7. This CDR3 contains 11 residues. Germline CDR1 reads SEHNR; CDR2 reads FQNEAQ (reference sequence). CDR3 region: CATQQDYEQYF.

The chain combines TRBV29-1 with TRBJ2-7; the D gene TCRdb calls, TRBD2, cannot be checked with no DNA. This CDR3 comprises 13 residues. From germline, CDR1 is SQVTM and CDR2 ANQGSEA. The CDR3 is CSALLAGYYEQYF.

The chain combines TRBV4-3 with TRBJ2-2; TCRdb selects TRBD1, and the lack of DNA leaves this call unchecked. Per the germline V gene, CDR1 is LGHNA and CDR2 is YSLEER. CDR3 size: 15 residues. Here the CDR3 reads CASSPGTRNTGELFF.

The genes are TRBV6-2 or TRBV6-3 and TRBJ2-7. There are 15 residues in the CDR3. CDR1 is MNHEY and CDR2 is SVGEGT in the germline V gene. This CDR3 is CASSYSGSSAAEQYF.

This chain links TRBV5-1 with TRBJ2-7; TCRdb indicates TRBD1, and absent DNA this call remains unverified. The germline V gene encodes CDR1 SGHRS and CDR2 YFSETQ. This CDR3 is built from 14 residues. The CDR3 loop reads CASSLYTGRHEQYF.

The CDR3 is CASSQYHGGYEQYF. This chain links TRBV4-3 with TRBJ2-7; TCRdb calls TRBD1, which cannot be checked without DNA. CDR3 size: 14 residues. Germline CDR1 is LGHNA and CDR2 is YSLEER.

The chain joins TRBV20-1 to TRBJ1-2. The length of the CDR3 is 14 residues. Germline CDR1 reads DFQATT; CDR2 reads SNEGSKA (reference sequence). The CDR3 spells CSAKETLRGYGYTF.

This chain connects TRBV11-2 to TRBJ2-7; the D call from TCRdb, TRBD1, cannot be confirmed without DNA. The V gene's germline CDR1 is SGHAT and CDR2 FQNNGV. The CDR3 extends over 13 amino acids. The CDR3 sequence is CASSFSWGREQYF.

CDR3 sequence: CASGSFPGQNFYGYTF. V gene TRBV7-9 combines with J gene TRBJ1-2; TCRdb calls TRBD1, which cannot be checked without DNA. The CDR3 is 16 amino acids. The germline V gene has CDR1 SEHNR and CDR2 FQNEAQ (reference sequence).

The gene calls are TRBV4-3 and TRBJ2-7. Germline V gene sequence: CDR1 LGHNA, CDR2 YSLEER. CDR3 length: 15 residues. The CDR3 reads CASSQEDRSSYEQYF.